The 13 T cell receptor beta chains listed next were all sequenced from one sample in a study of identifying expanded T cells in peripheral blood. The table came from immunoSEQ multiplex PCR; TCRdb's copy has only in-frame clones and leaves some out. The sample has under 110,000 clones, around nine tenths seen once. What was sequenced was blood. These receptors originate from a person aged 18 to 69 in good health.

The rearrangement links TRBV7-6 to TRBJ2-7; TRBD1 agrees at 7 bases. CDR1 and CDR2 from the germline V gene are SGHVS and FNYEAQ. The CDR3 sequence is 14 residues long. Trimming removed 1 base from V and 0 bases from J; junction bases left unmatched: 0. Written as DNA, the CDR3 is TGTGCCAGCAGCTTAGACAGGGGCTCCTACGAGCAGTACTTC. Amino acid sequence: CASSLDRGSYEQYF.

The chain is built from TRBV18 and TRBJ2-5; D is unclear. Germline V gene lookup returns CDR1 KGHSH and CDR2 LQKENI. Trimming took off 5 bases at V and 0 bases at J, with 4 bases between the two ends. CDR3 length: 12 amino acids. As DNA, the CDR3 is TGTGCCAGCTCATCGGACCAAGAGACCCAGTACTTC. It specifies CASSSDQETQYF.

In its sample, this clone was seen once. The chain couples TRBV18 to TRBJ2-5, with 10 bases lining up with TRBD2. CDR3 length: 16 amino acids. V dropped 1 base and J dropped 0; count of bases not matched to a gene: 2. Germline lookup yields CDR1 KGHSH and CDR2 LQKENI. The CDR3 DNA is TGTGCCAGCTCACCACAAGCGGGGGGGTACCAAGAGACCCAGTACTTC. Translated: CASSPQAGGYQETQYF.

The chain employs TRBV14 and TRBJ2-6; D unresolved. Germline CDR1 and CDR2: SGHDN and FVKESK. CDR3 length equals 16 residues. Deletions cut 7 bases from V and 0 bases from J, with 13 bases between. The CDR3 DNA reads as TGTGCCAGCAAAGCCCGGTTCGGCTCTGGGGCCAACGTCCTGACTTTC. As protein: CASKARFGSGANVLTF.

This rearrangement joins TRBV19 to TRBJ1-2, with D perhaps matching TRBD1 (5 bases). Trimming shortened V by 3 bases and J by 3 bases, and 17 bases separated the two germline ends. Germline V gives CDR1 LNHDA, CDR2 SQIVND (reference sequence). The CDR3 spans 16 residues. The chain's CDR3 is CASSIEGAYRHYGYTF. DNA for the CDR3: TGTGCCAGTAGTATTGAAGGAGCGTACAGGCACTATGGCTACACCTTC.

The rearrangement uses TRBV27 and TRBJ1-4; the D is unclear. CDR1 MNHEY and CDR2 SMNVEV come from the germline V gene (reference sequence). V gave up 6 bases and J gave up 1 base, with 9 bases separating them. The CDR3 covers 14 residues. The CDR3 sequence is CASSHGGTNEKLFF. CDR3 nucleotide sequence: TGTGCCAGCAGCCACGGTGGAACTAATGAAAAACTGTTTTTT. The full variable domain, its missing parts supplied by reference TRBV27 and TRBJ1-4, is EAQVTQNPRYLITVTGKKLTVTCSQNMNHEYMSWYRQDPGLGLRQIYYSMNVEVTDKGDVPEGYKVSRKEKRNFPLILESPSPNQTSLYFCASSHGGTNEKLFFGSGTQLSVL.

For the CDR3, the DNA is TGCGCCAGCAGCCAACAAACGCAGAACACTGAAGCTTTCTTT. Its protein product is CASSQQTQNTEAFF. The gene calls are TRBV4-1 and TRBJ1-1, with D hard to call. The germline V and J ends were trimmed by 2 bases and 1 base, with 8 bases remaining between them. In germline, CDR1 is MGHRA, CDR2 YSYEKL. The CDR3 contains 14 residues.

This sequence joins TRBV7-9 and TRBJ1-3, with 7 positions matching TRBD1. The germline CDR1 and CDR2 sequences are SEHNR and FQNEAQ (reference sequence). The CDR3 runs to 14 residues. The ends lost 2 bases at V and 2 bases at J; junction bases unmatched: 0. CDR3 region: CASSLQGAGNTIYF. The CDR3 DNA reads as TGTGCCAGCAGCTTACAGGGGGCTGGAAACACCATATATTTT.

CDR3 protein: CASSRGEVVQTPYGYTF. The CDR3 DNA follows: TGTGCCAGTAGCCGAGGAGAAGTGGTGCAAACGCCCTATGGCTACACCTTC. The rearrangement uses TRBV19 and TRBJ1-2; D remains unclear. Trimming took 6 bases from V and 4 from J, leaving 24 bases between them. This CDR3 has 17 amino acids. Germline V gene data show CDR1 as LNHDA and CDR2 as SQIVND (reference sequence).

The chain joins TRBV7-9 to TRBJ2-7; no definite D call. The germline V and J ends were trimmed by 0 bases and 4 bases, with 7 bases remaining between them. Germline V lookup: CDR1 SEHNR, CDR2 FQNEAQ (reference sequence). CDR3 length: 13 residues. The CDR3 sequence: CASSLAEEYEQYF. The CDR3 nucleotides read TGTGCCAGCAGCTTAGCTGAAGAATACGAGCAGTACTTC.

The chain uses TRBV7-9 and TRBJ2-5; weak D call: TRBD1 (6 bases). The CDR3 covers 16 residues. Trimming shortened V by 4 bases and J by 5 bases, and 20 bases separated the two germline ends. Germline CDR1 is SEHNR and CDR2 is FQNEAQ (reference sequence). In nucleotides, the CDR3 is TGTGCCAGCAGCTACCCCGGACAGTTCCCGGCGGAGACCCAGTACTTC. It translates to CASSYPGQFPAETQYF.

This rearrangement joins TRBV5-1 to TRBJ2-1; 7 nucleotides agree with TRBD2. This CDR3 contains 15 residues. From germline, CDR1 is SGHRS and CDR2 YFSETQ. Trimming at V came to 2 bases and at J to 6 bases, leaving 8 bases not matched to a gene. DNA of the CDR3: TGCGCCAGCAGCTTAAGCGGGGACTCATTCAATGAGCAGTTCTTC. Translation gives CASSLSGDSFNEQFF.

The V call is TRBV28, the J call TRBJ2-7, with 8 nucleotides matching TRBD1. Germline loops: CDR1 MDHEN, CDR2 SYDVKM. V lost 6 bases and J lost 0; bases outside the gene matches: 13. The CDR3 loop spans 17 amino acids. CDR3 protein: CASRGQGANFSSYEQYF. CDR3 DNA: TGTGCCAGCAGGGGGCAGGGGGCTAACTTTAGCTCCTACGAGCAGTACTTC. Full variable domain (missing parts from reference TRBV28 and TRBJ2-7): DVKVTQSSRYLVKRTGEKVFLECVQDMDHENMFWYRQDPGLGLRLIYFSYDVKMKEKGDIPEGYSVSREKKERFSLILESASTNQTSMYLCASRGQGANFSSYEQYFGPGTRLTVT.